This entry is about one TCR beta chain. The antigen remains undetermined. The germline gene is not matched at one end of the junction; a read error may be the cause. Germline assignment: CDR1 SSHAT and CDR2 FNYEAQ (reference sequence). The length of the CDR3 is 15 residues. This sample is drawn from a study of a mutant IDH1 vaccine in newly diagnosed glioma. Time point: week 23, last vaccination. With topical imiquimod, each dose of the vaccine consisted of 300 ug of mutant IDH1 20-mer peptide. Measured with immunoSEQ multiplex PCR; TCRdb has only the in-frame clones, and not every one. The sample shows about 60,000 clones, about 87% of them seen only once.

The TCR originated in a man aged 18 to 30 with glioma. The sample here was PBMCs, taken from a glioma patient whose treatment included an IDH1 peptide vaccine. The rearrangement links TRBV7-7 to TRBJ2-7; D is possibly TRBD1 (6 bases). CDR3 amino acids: CASSPGPQGSSEQYF. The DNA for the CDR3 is TGTGCTAGCAGCCCCGGGCCACAGGGTTCCTCCGAGCAGTACTTC. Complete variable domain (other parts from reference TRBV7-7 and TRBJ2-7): GAGVSQSPRYKVTKRGQDVTLRCDPISSHATLYWYQQALGQGPEFLTYFNYEAQPDKSGLPSDRFSAERPEGSISTLTIQRTEQRDSAMYRCASSPGPQGSSEQYFGPGTRLTVT.